One and the same sample provided the 16 T cell receptor beta chains below, sequenced in a study of blood T cell repertoires in COVID-19 (dated by TCRdb to the early 2020s). Library preparation employed the immunoSEQ multiplex PCR assay. TCRdb provides this immuneACCESS table in a form limited to in-frame rearrangements. Some clones are lacking; in checked studies, under half of them reflect an unresolved V gene, and why the rest are absent is not known. The sample includes about 65,000 clones, with approximately 93% observed a single time. The ten largest clones take up approximately 2.6% of the sample. Sequenced input: peripheral blood. All receptors come from a man between 70 and 80 years old with active COVID-19.

This chain joins TRBV7-9 and TRBJ2-7, with TRBD2 as a possible D gene (6 bases). This CDR3 is 13 amino acids long. Trimming shortened V by 7 bases and J by 2 bases, and 12 bases separated the two germline ends. Looked up from germline, CDR1 is SEHNR and CDR2 is FQNEAQ (reference sequence). The CDR3 DNA is TGTGCCAGCACCCTGGGGGAGGCCTACGAGCAGTACGTC. Its protein product is CASTLGEAYEQYV.

V usage is TRBV5-1 and J usage is TRBJ2-1; 8 bases fit TRBD2. This CDR3 region has 15 residues. CDR1 and CDR2 (germline): SGHRS, YFSETQ. Trimming at V came to 4 bases and at J to 5 bases, leaving 8 bases not matched to a gene. CDR3 region: CASSRAGAPNNEQFF. For the CDR3, the DNA is TGCGCCAGCAGCAGAGCGGGGGCGCCCAACAATGAGCAGTTCTTC.

The chain joins TRBV25-1 to TRBJ2-7; 8 bases agree with TRBD1. V dropped 2 bases and J dropped 0; count of bases not matched to a gene: 3. Germline V gives CDR1 MGHDK, CDR2 SYGVNS. CDR3 length: 15 amino acids. The CDR3 DNA sequence: TGTGCCAGCAGTGAACAGGGGGCGAGCTCCTACGAGCAGTACTTC. It codes for CASSEQGASSYEQYF.

The chain carries TRBV29-1 and TRBJ2-7; TRBD1 might be the D (5 bases). Germline CDR1 SQVTM, CDR2 ANQGSEA. V was trimmed by 4 bases and J by 3 bases, leaving 16 bases between them. The CDR3 consists of 14 residues. The CDR3 region has the DNA TGCAGCGTTGGAGATGAGGTCAGGGACTACGAGCAGTACGTC. This codes for CSVGDEVRDYEQYV.

The chain couples TRBV10-3 to TRBJ1-4; the D gene is possibly TRBD1 (5 bases). Germline V CDR1 and CDR2: ENHRY, SYGVKD. This CDR3 contains 14 residues. Between the trimmed V and J ends, which lost 5 bases and 2 bases, there was a span of 9 bases. CDR3 in amino acids: CAISSGGTNEKLFF. CDR3 DNA sequence: TGTGCCATCAGTTCGGGGGGTACTAATGAAAAACTGTTTTTT.

This rearrangement joins TRBV7-9 to TRBJ2-7; TRBD1 aligns across 10 bases. The junction had 8 bases not matched to a gene; V was cut back by 1 base and J by 5 bases. In germline, CDR1 is SEHNR, CDR2 FQNEAQ (reference sequence). The CDR3 runs to 16 residues. The DNA of the CDR3 is TGTGCCAGCAGCTTAGTCACGGGACAGGGGTACGACGAGCAGTACTTC. It encodes CASSLVTGQGYDEQYF.

The V call is TRBV24-1, the J call TRBJ1-2, with TRBD1 identical over 8 bases. The trim removed 0 bases at V and 7 bases at J, leaving 3 bases unmatched. The CDR3 loop spans 14 amino acids. Germline assignment: CDR1 KGHDR and CDR2 SFDVKD. The CDR3 nucleotides read TGTGCCACCAGTGATTTGCCAGGGGGCCTTGGCTACACCTTC. Amino acids: CATSDLPGGLGYTF.

This chain links TRBV6-5 with TRBJ1-1; D is undetermined. Germline V gene sequence: CDR1 MNHEY, CDR2 SVGAGI. V lost 8 bases to trimming and J lost 0 bases, with 13 bases between them. The CDR3 is 14 residues long. DNA of the CDR3: TGTGCCAGCGCGAGACTGGAGATGAACACTGAAGCTTTCTTT. It specifies CASARLEMNTEAFF.

The chain uses TRBV9 and TRBJ1-5, with a weak D call TRBD1 (5 bases). Germline CDR1 and CDR2: SGDLS and YYNGEE. The V gene lost 0 bases and the J gene lost 2 bases, with 9 bases spanning the gap. CDR3 length: 15 amino acids. CDR3 sequence reads: CASSVAGSGNQPQHF. In nucleotides, the CDR3 is TGTGCCAGCAGCGTAGCAGGGTCGGGCAATCAGCCCCAGCATTTT.

The rearrangement links TRBV6-5 to TRBJ2-7; TRBD1 might be the D (6 bases). Germline CDR1 reads MNHEY; CDR2 reads SVGAGI. The CDR3 spans 13 residues. V lost 5 bases and J lost 1, with 9 bases in between. The CDR3 loop is CASSPGQSYEQYF. The CDR3 nucleotides are TGTGCCAGCAGTCCTGGACAGTCCTACGAGCAGTACTTC.

Only one count was recorded for this clone. The junction shows a germline mismatch at one end, possibly a read error. The chain combines TRBV7-2 with TRBJ2-3, with 7 positions matching TRBD2. The CDR3 totals 17 residues. The germline gives CDR1 SGHTA, CDR2 FQGNSA. The CDR3 region is CASSSRGSGASTDTQCF. DNA for the CDR3: TGTGCCAGCAGCTCCCGGGGCAGCGGGGCTAGCACAGATACGCAGTGTTTT.

This chain joins TRBV5-1 and TRBJ2-3; 8 bases agree with TRBD1. This CDR3 spans 16 amino acids. Trimming removed 0 bases from V and 1 base from J; junction bases left unmatched: 4. CDR1 and CDR2 (germline): SGHRS, YFSETQ. The CDR3 nucleotides read TGCGCCAGCAGCTTGGAGGGACAGGAACGCACAGATACGCAGTATTTT. Residues: CASSLEGQERTDTQYF.

The rearrangement links TRBV5-1 to TRBJ2-3; TRBD2 agrees at 7 bases. The junction had 2 bases not matched to a gene; V was cut back by 4 bases and J by 0 bases. CDR1 is SGHRS, CDR2 YFSETQ, per germline. The CDR3 is 14 amino acids. Written as DNA, the CDR3 is TGCGCCAGCAGCCGGGGAGGGAGCACAGATACGCAGTATTTT. Protein: CASSRGGSTDTQYF.

The CDR3 reads CASSDWSDEKLFF. In nucleotides, the CDR3 is TGTGCCAGCAGTGATTGGAGCGATGAAAAACTGTTTTTT. This chain uses TRBV2 with TRBJ1-4; D uncertain. CDR1 and CDR2 (germline): SNHLY, FYNNEI. CDR3 size: 13 residues. Trimming stripped 3 bases from V and 6 bases from J, with 8 bases between.

The V call is TRBV5-1, the J call TRBJ1-2, with TRBD1 matching 8 bases. Per the germline V gene, CDR1 is SGHRS and CDR2 is YFSETQ. The CDR3 spans 17 residues. Trimming at V came to 4 bases and at J to 4 bases, leaving 15 bases not matched to a gene. In DNA form, the CDR3 reads TGCGCCAGCAGCGTAGGACAGGGCTTTACCGACACCTATGGCTACACCTTC. Translating gives CASSVGQGFTDTYGYTF.

The V call is TRBV18, the J call TRBJ2-3; perhaps TRBD2 as D (6 bases). Looked up from germline, CDR1 is KGHSH and CDR2 is LQKENI. The CDR3 totals 15 residues. Trimming removed 1 base from V and 2 bases from J, with 10 bases in between. CDR3 loop: CASSPRGLLTDTQYF. The CDR3 nucleotides are TGTGCCAGCTCACCACGGGGACTCCTCACAGATACGCAGTATTTT. Full variable domain (rest looked up from reference TRBV18 and TRBJ2-3): NAGVMQNPRHLVRRRGQEARLRCSPMKGHSHVYWYRQLPEEGLKFMVYLQKENIIDESGMPKERFSAEFPKEGPSILRIQQVVRGDSAAYFCASSPRGLLTDTQYFGPGTRLTVL.